This T cell receptor beta chain was documented in a study of T-cell reconstitution after alpha-beta-depleted transplantation in children. The sample holds a few counts of this clonotype. The library targeted TCRbeta and was prepared with unique molecular identifiers. Each CDR3 protein gets one entry after TCRdb re-called the PCR reads with MiXCR. The sample records about 310,000 distinct CDR3 sequences, about a quarter being singletons. The CDR3 has 15 residues. Germline V CDR1 and CDR2: LGHDT, YNNKEL (reference sequence). Trimming removed 0 bases at V and 1 base at J, with 10 bases between. The chain employs TRBV3-1 and TRBJ2-7, with a tentative D call TRBD2 (5 bases). The sample was PBMCs, mostly from graft donor cells, taken 180 days after TCRalphabeta/CD19-depleted stem cell transplant. The sequence was collected from a male patient aged 10 to 17 who had a stem cell transplant for acute lymphoblastic leukemia, so the T cells may come from the graft donor. CDR3 nucleotides: TGTGCCAGCAGCCAAGAACCTAGCCCTTCCTACGAGCAGTACTTC. Amino acid sequence: CASSQEPSPSYEQYF.